A selection of T cell receptor beta chains follows, all from one sample in a study of cytomegalovirus exposure and HLA in healthy donors. Profiled with immunoSEQ multiplex PCR; TCRdb holds only in-frame clones, not every one. The sample records some 150,000 clones, more than 75% being singletons. The sequenced sample was PBMCs. The receptor set was obtained from a woman in her fifties or sixties in good health and CMV-seropositive. Both conserved end residues are part of each CDR3. D genes are given only for firm matches. Expanded clones are given a class, and other clones once, few, many or no size at all.

d_gene,v_gene,j_gene,abundance,CDR3nt,CDR3aa
.,TRBV6-5,TRBJ1-3,.,TGTGCCAGCAGTTCCAGGGTCTTGGGAAACACCATATATTTT,CASSSRVLGNTIYF
.,TRBV9,TRBJ2-5,.,TGTGCCAGCAGCCCTCGAGGCAGGGGGGAAGAGACCCAGTACTTC,CASSPRGRGEETQYF
.,TRBV11-3,TRBJ2-1,.,TGTGCCAGCAGCGTAGACAGGTTCAATGAGCAGTTCTTC,CASSVDRFNEQFF
.,TRBV19,TRBJ2-3,.,TGTGCCAGTAGTATAGGGCTTCGTACGCAGTATTTT,CASSIGLRTQYF
.,TRBV6-5,TRBJ1-5,few,TGTGCCAGCAGTCTGGCAGTATGGAGCAATCAGCCCCAGCATTTT,CASSLAVWSNQPQHF
.,TRBV5-1,TRBJ2-7,once,TGCGCCAGCAGCTCGAGAGGAGGGTCCGAGGGCTGGGCCTACGAGCAGTACTTC,CASSSRGGSEGWAYEQYF
.,TRBV14,TRBJ1-6,.,TGTGCCAGCAGCCAAGATGGACTAACAAGCTCCTATAATTCACCCCTCCACTTT,CASSQDGLTSSYNSPLHF
.,TRBV9,TRBJ1-6,.,TGTGCCAGCAGCACCAGGGGTTATTCACCCCTCCACTTT,CASSTRGYSPLHF
.,TRBV7-6,TRBJ1-3,.,TGTGCCAGCAGCTTCGCCCCGAGAGCTAGCTCTGGAAACACCATATATTTT,CASSFAPRASSGNTIYF
.,TRBV9,TRBJ2-3,.,TGTGCCAGCAGCGCCGGGACAAACACAGATACGCAGTATTTT,CASSAGTNTDTQYF
TRBD2,TRBV7-9,TRBJ2-1,.,TGTGCCAGCAGTCTTAATCCGGGAGGGCCGTACAATGAGCAGTTCTTC,CASSLNPGGPYNEQFF
TRBD2,TRBV5-4,TRBJ2-2,.,TGTGCCAGCAGCTTGGGAGCGGGGGAGACCGGGGAGCTGTTTTTT,CASSLGAGETGELFF
TRBD1,TRBV11-3,TRBJ2-7,.,TGTGCCAGCAGCTACGGACAGGGGGATTCCTACGAGCAGTACTTC,CASSYGQGDSYEQYF
TRBD1,TRBV6-5,TRBJ1-5,.,TGTGCCAGCAGTAACCAGGGGGCGGGTCAGCCCCAGCATTTT,CASSNQGAGQPQHF
.,TRBV29-1,TRBJ2-1,.,TGCAGCGTTGAAGGATGGGAGTACTCCTACAATGAGCAGTTCTTC,CSVEGWEYSYNEQFF
.,TRBV7-2,TRBJ1-6,.,TGTGCCAGCAGCTTAGCAGGGGATAATTCACCCCTCCACTTT,CASSLAGDNSPLHF
.,TRBV28,TRBJ2-1,.,TGTGCCAGCAGTTTATCAAGCGGAAGCTCCTACAATGAGCAGTTCTTC,CASSLSSGSSYNEQFF
TRBD1,TRBV6-1,TRBJ1-3,.,TGTGCCAGCAGGGAAGGACAGGGGTCCATTTCTGGAAACACCATATATTTT,CASREGQGSISGNTIYF
.,TRBV27,TRBJ1-3,.,TGCGCCAGCAGTCGATCAGGGGGAAACACCATATATTTT,CASSRSGGNTIYF
.,TRBV6-1,TRBJ1-1,.,TGTGCCAGCAGTGAAAGGAGGGGTAGGGCTTTCTTT,CASSERRGRAFF
.,TRBV6-6,TRBJ1-2,.,TGTGCCAGCAGCGAAAACCCCCACAGGAACTATGGCTACACCTTC,CASSENPHRNYGYTF
TRBD2,TRBV4-1,TRBJ2-1,.,TGCGCCAGCAGCCAGGTTCCCGGGACTAGCGGGGGGAATGAGCAGTTCTTC,CASSQVPGTSGGNEQFF
.,TRBV5-1,TRBJ2-2,.,TGCGCCAGCAGCTTCGGGGGCACAGGGGCCACCGGGGAGCTGTTTTTT,CASSFGGTGATGELFF
TRBD1,TRBV11-2,TRBJ1-1,.,TGTGCCAGCAGACTCAACAGGGGGATGAACACTGAAGCTTTCTTT,CASRLNRGMNTEAFF
TRBD1,TRBV5-1,TRBJ2-7,.,TGCGCCAGCAGCCGGGCAGGGGGAAAGGCAGGAGTCTACGAGCAGTACTTC,CASSRAGGKAGVYEQYF
.,TRBV7-8,TRBJ2-5,.,TGTGCCAGCAGCTTAGCGTTATTAGCGGAAGAGACCCAGTACTTC,CASSLALLAEETQYF
.,TRBV5-1,TRBJ2-1,.,TGCGCCAGCAGCCACTCGGGGGTCACCTTACACAATGAGCAGTTCTTC,CASSHSGVTLHNEQFF
.,TRBV4-1,TRBJ1-5,.,TGCGCCAGCAGCCAAGCAGGTTACAATCAGCCCCAGCATTTT,CASSQAGYNQPQHF
.,TRBV7-2,TRBJ2-7,.,TGTGCCAGCAGCTTTAGCCCCTCCCACGAGCAGTACTTC,CASSFSPSHEQYF
TRBD2,TRBV2,TRBJ2-1,few,TGTGCCAGCAGTGAGCTAGCGGGGGAGTTAGAGCAGTTCTTC,CASSELAGELEQFF
TRBD1,TRBV5-1,TRBJ1-2,.,TGCGCCAGCAGCTTGGCCTGGCCCGGGACAGGGGGCCAAAGGGATGGCTACACCTTC,CASSLAWPGTGGQRDGYTF
.,TRBV7-9,TRBJ1-1,.,TGTGCCAGCAGCTTAGTTAACAGGGACAACACTGAAGCTTTCTTT,CASSLVNRDNTEAFF